This TCR beta chain was profiled in a study of CD8+ T cells in alopecia areata. Extracted RNA was reverse transcribed, and the resulting cDNA served as sequencing template. TCRdb's table, derived via immunoSEQ multiplex PCR, lists solely in-frame clones and lacks some. This sample has approximately 99,000 clones, with approximately 59% found just once. Concerning this clone itself: Its specificity is not known.

Whole-study findings and limits: It was lesional scalp, especially alopecia totalis/universalis, that showed higher clonality than normal scalp.

Sequencing input: CD8+ T cells sorted from blood. The TCR sequence derives from a human donor in good health.

For the CDR3, the DNA is TGTGCCAGCAGCTTAGCGTCCTACAGGCAGTTCTTC. This gives the protein CASSLASYRQFF. The gene calls are TRBV7-9 and TRBJ2-1; no definite D call. The germline V gene has CDR1 SEHNR and CDR2 FQNEAQ (reference sequence). The CDR3 spans 12 residues. Trimming stripped 0 bases from V and 12 bases from J, with 9 bases between.